A single sample is the source of the 2 T cell receptor beta chains below, sequenced in a study of T cell repertoires in cytomegalovirus infection. Their cognate antigens are unknown. TCRdb passed the reads through MiXCR, listing each CDR3 protein once. The profile shows around 120,000 distinct CDR3 sequences, roughly 25% of them singletons. Specimen: PBMCs, sequenced either directly or after in vitro stimulation (not recorded which). All receptors come from a human donor in good health (CMV status not recorded). Some clones in this sample may be carry-over from other donors' samples.

This clonotype has just a few counts. The chain carries TRBV10-3 and TRBJ1-3; the D is unclear. Trimming left V 1 base short and J 0 bases short, with 10 bases between. The CDR3 loop spans 16 amino acids. Germline CDR1 is ENHRY and CDR2 is SYGVKD. This CDR3 reads CAISELAWVSGNTIYF. CDR3 DNA sequence: TGTGCCATCAGTGAGTTGGCATGGGTCTCTGGAAACACCATATATTTT.

The J gene is TRBJ2-2, the V gene TRBV7-9; 8 nucleotides agree with TRBD1. CDR3 length: 16 residues. J gave up 4 bases and V 0 bases, and 4 bases lay outside the gene matches. CDR1 SEHNR and CDR2 FQNEAQ come from the germline V gene (reference sequence). The CDR3 reads CASSLAGTGRTGELFF. CDR3 bases: TGTGCCAGCAGCTTAGCCGGGACAGGCCGCACCGGGGAGCTGTTTTTT.